The T cell receptor (beta chain) described here comes from a study of shared clonotypes between healthy human individuals (dated by TCRdb to about 2020). Concerning the study at large: The cohort included a few men and a couple of women between 18 and 49 years of age. For each donor, three plates each were used for CD4 naive and CD4 memory, two plates were used for CD8 naive, and one plate was used for CD8 memory. To estimate repertoire size and how much clonotypes are shared between individuals, the study performed deep sequencing of blood TCR repertoires from a few healthy adults. Different laboratories and diverse techniques were used to prepare libraries and sequence TCR repertoires, to increase sequencing depth and limit assay-specific biases. Between about 0.94 and 8.9 billion PBMCs per donor were obtained by leukapheresis. On the study overall, not on this receptor specifically: Even with the large sequencing depth, rarefaction of the sorted-subset datasets indicated that sequencing was incomplete. Estimated clonotype richness was generally larger for naive than for memory subsets. Only blood was sampled, and tissue TCR repertoires likely differ from those in blood. Based on pairwise subsampling, the degree of clonotype sharing among donors was expected to be affected by sequencing depth. Because the study included a small number of donors, the genetic and exposure-history diversity represented was limited. When several donors were compared, the shared fraction of clonotypes was about 5.4% for naive CD4, more than 3% for naive CD8, 2% to 2.5% for memory CD4, and 0.35% to 0.4% for memory CD8. Clonotypes shared by all four sorted-subset donors showed higher generation probabilities than non-shared clonotypes.

Turning to this clone: There is no known antigen for this receptor. No much larger clone exists at a distance of one base, and base qualities are not known.

CD8 naive samples were CD45RO-negative cells positively selected for CCR7, giving a CD45RA+CCR7+ population that excluded TemRA cells. The donors were healthy, HIV-negative adults with no recently reported acute infections or vaccinations. Only Caucasian adults living in Nashville, Tennessee, USA were represented among the donors. After blood collection by leukapheresis, PBMCs were isolated using Ficoll-Histopaque density gradient centrifugation and then cryopreserved in the vapor phase of liquid nitrogen. Analytical flow cytometry was used to check the purity and quantity of every magnetically sorted T cell population. Genomic DNA was isolated from each sorted fraction and quantified by UV absorbance on a Nanodrop 2000c. TCR CDR3 regions were amplified from genomic DNA by multiplex PCR using the deep immunoSEQ assay. Extracted genomic DNA from each cell subset was distributed evenly across all wells of several immunoSEQ 96-well plates, and each plate was treated as a replicate. For sorted subsets, each replicate PCR was loaded with roughly 0.2 ug genomic DNA, equivalent to approximately 33,000 T cell genomes. Purified libraries were measured with a Qubit 3.0 fluorometer, size-checked on a Bioanalyzer 2100, and measured again with the KAPA Library Quantification kit. Every immunoSEQ 96-well plate was sequenced on a separate single-read 150-cycle Illumina NextSeq 550 flow cell. The paper's data handling went like this. Because the immunoSEQ output included only junctional sequences and no quality scores, the filtering could not be the same as the filtering used for full-length reads. Sequences were annotated with PyIR, a Python wrapper for IgBLAST v1.9, and V/J genes and CDR3 were assigned using IMGT germline references. Reads were filtered out if the reads had weak V/J assignments (E-value above 1e-6), no CDR3, stop codons, out-of-frame junctions, or ambiguous translated residues. V3J clonotypes were defined as sequences sharing the same inferred V gene, J gene, and CDR3 amino acid sequence. The percentage overlap between two repertoires was calculated by dividing the number of shared unique clonotypes by the size of the smaller repertoire. Repertoire richness was assessed with RTK rarefaction, the Chao1 estimator, and Recon v2.1 estimates of unobserved clonotypes. Generation probabilities for all TCRbeta clonotypes obtained by the gDNA method from four donors were computed using OLGA. TCRdb's version of the immuneACCESS table is confined to in-frame rearrangements and falls short of the full clone set. An unresolved V gene accounts for under half of the shortfall where checked; the remainder is of unknown origin. V, J and clone size are those of that table, while D and trimming were read from the DNA. The sample table records hundreds of thousands of clones; around 96% of these occur just once. The ten top clones hold approximately 0.11% of the sample.

Measured from the cysteine to the phenylalanine, the CDR3 is 14 residues long. Only the CDR3 portion is preserved as DNA: 42 bases, with reading frame beginning at the first base. At the junction V is shortened by 6 bases and J by 6 bases, with 20 bases in between. CDR1 and CDR2 (SQVTM, ANQGSEA) derive from the germline V gene. The sequence came from a young woman in good health. The chain employs TRBV29-1 and TRBJ1-2; TRBD1 could be the D gene, as 6 bases match. The source material was naive CD8+ T cells sorted from blood. The cell subset or site label of this sample denotes: CD45RA+CCR7+. The sequence in DNA is TGCAGCGTGGACGGACAGTCGCTCTTAGATGGCTACACCTTC. This translates into CSVDGQSLLDGYTF.